Shown below are 6 T cell receptor beta chains from a single sample sequenced in a study of T cell responses to AZD1222 COVID-19 vaccine. The method was immunoSEQ multiplex PCR; TCRdb's version includes in-frame clones alone and lacks a portion of them. This table holds 120,000 or so clones, approximately 90% found once. The specimen comprised peripheral blood, sampled on day 0 of AZD1222 vaccination. The receptors derive from an adult in good health.

The chain links TRBV2 to TRBJ2-7; the match to TRBD2 covers 13 bases. V lost 6 bases and J lost 3; bases outside the gene matches: 2. This CDR3 has 14 residues. CDR1 SNHLY and CDR2 FYNNEI come from the germline V gene. The DNA of the CDR3 is TGTGCCAGCAGGGGGACTAGCGGGGACTACGAGCAGTACTTC. This codes for CASRGTSGDYEQYF.

The gene calls are TRBV5-1 and TRBJ1-2; D unclear. CDR1 SGHRS and CDR2 YFSETQ come from the germline V gene. The CDR3 sequence is 17 residues long. Trimming removed 3 bases from V and 7 bases from J, with 25 bases in between. Here the CDR3 reads CASSSPAPSGSGAGYTF. The CDR3, as DNA: TGCGCCAGCAGCTCCCCCGCCCCCTCAGGCTCAGGCGCTGGCTACACCTTC.

The CDR3 coding sequence is TGTGCCAGTGCGCACGGTAATGAAAAACTGTTTTTT. Translated, it gives CASAHGNEKLFF. This chain uses TRBV19 with TRBJ1-4, with D unresolved. There are 12 residues in the CDR3. V dropped 8 bases and J dropped 4 bases, with 8 bases sitting between them. CDR1 is LNHDA, CDR2 SQIVND, per germline (reference sequence).

This chain connects TRBV7-8 to TRBJ2-7; 7 bases align to TRBD1. The CDR3 extends over 15 amino acids. Unmatched junction bases numbered 7, after V lost 2 bases and J lost 3 bases. CDR1 and CDR2 from the germline V gene are SGHVS and FQNEAQ. CDR3 residues: CASSLLRQGHYEQYF. The CDR3 DNA sequence: TGTGCCAGCAGCTTACTCCGACAGGGCCACTACGAGCAGTACTTC.

The chain uses TRBV18 and TRBJ1-6, with D tentatively TRBD1 (5 bases). This CDR3 has 15 amino acids. The V gene lost 2 bases and the J gene lost 7 bases, with 12 bases spanning the gap. The germline V gene encodes CDR1 KGHSH and CDR2 LQKENI. The CDR3: CASSPLGRENSPLHF. In nucleotides, the CDR3 is TGTGCCAGCTCACCATTGGGACGGGAGAATTCACCCCTCCACTTT.

This sequence joins TRBV7-3 and TRBJ1-2; 10 bases are a match to TRBD1. Trimming took 0 bases from V and 7 from J; bases not matched to a gene: 5. This CDR3 has 15 residues. Germline-derived CDR1 and CDR2 are SGHTA and FQGTGA. DNA of the CDR3: TGTGCCAGCAGCTTAACGGGACAGGGGCCGGGTGGCTACACCTTC. Translating gives CASSLTGQGPGGYTF.